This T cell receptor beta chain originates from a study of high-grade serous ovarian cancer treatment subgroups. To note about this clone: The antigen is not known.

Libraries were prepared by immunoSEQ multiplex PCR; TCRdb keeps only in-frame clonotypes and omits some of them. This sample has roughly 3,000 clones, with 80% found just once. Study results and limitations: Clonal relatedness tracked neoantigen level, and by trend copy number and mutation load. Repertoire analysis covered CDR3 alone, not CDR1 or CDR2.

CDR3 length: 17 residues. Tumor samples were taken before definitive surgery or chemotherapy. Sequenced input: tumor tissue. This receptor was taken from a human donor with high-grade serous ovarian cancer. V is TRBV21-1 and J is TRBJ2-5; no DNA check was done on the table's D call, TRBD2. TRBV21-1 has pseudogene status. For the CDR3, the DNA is TGTGCCAGCAGCCAAGCCGGAGCGGGAGGGCCGGCGGAGACCCAGTACTTC. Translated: CASSQAGAGGPAETQYF.